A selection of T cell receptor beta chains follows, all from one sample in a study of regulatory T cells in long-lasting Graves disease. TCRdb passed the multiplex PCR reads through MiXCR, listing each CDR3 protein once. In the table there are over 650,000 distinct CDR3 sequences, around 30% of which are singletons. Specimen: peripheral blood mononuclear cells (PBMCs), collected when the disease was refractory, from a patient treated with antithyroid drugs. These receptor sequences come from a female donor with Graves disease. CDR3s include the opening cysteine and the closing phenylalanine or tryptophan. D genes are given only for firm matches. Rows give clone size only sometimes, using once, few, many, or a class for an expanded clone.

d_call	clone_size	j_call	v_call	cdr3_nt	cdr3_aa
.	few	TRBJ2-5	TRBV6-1	TGTGCCAGCAGCGGGAGTCCCCAAGAGACCCAGTACTTC	CASSGSPQETQYF
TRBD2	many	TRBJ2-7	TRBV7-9	TGTGCCAGCAGCTTAAATCAGCGGGAGTCCGAGCAGTACTTC	CASSLNQRESEQYF
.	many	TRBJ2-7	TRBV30	TGTGCCTGGAGTACCGGGGATGCCTACGAGCAGTACTTC	CAWSTGDAYEQYF
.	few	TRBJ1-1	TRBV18	TGTGCCAGCTCACCCCGAGAGGCTGTAGCTTTCTTT	CASSPREAVAFF
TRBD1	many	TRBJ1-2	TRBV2	TGTGCCAGCGTCCGTGACAGGGGGGACTATGGCTACACCTTC	CASVRDRGDYGYTF
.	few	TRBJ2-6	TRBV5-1	TGCGCCAGCAGGGCGGGGCGCGGAGGGGCCAACGTCCTGACTTTC	CASRAGRGGANVLTF
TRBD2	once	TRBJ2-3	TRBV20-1	TGCAGTGCTAGCGGGAGGGCCGTGGCAGATACGCAGTATTTT	CSASGRAVADTQYF
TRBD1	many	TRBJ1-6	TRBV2	TGTGCCAGCTCGACAGGGACATCACCCCTCCACTTT	CASSTGTSPLHF
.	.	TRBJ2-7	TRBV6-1	TGTGCCACCCACCAGACTTACACCTACGAGCAGTACTTC	CATHQTYTYEQYF
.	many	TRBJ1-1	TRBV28	TGTGCCAGCACCCGAGACGCGAACACTGAAGCTTTCTTT	CASTRDANTEAFF
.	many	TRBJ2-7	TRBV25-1	TGTGCCAGCAGTGTGGGTACAGGGTCCTACGAGCAGTACTTC	CASSVGTGSYEQYF
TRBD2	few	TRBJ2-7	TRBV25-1	TGTGCCAGCAGAAGAGAGCGGGAGCCCTACGAGCAGTACTTC	CASRREREPYEQYF
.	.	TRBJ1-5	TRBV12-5	TGTGCTAGTGCAGGGTTGAGCAATCAGCCCCAGCATTTT	CASAGLSNQPQHF
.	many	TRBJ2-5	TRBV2	TGTGCCAGCAGGGGGGGCAGTCGAGAGACCCAGTACTTC	CASRGGSRETQYF
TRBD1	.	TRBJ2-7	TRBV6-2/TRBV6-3	TGTGCCAGCAGTTCCTATGGACAGGATCCCTACGAGCAGTACTTC	CASSSYGQDPYEQYF
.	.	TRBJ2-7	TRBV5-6	TGTGCCAGCAGCTTGTTCGGGCAACCCTACGAGCAGTACTTC	CASSLFGQPYEQYF
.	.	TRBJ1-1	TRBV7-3	TGTGCCAGCAGCTCCAACGCTTACACTGAAGCTTTCTTT	CASSSNAYTEAFF
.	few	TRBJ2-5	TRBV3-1	TGTGCCAGCAGCCAAGACCCCGGGACCCAAGAGACCCAGTACTTC	CASSQDPGTQETQYF
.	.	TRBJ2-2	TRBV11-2	TGTGCCAGCAGCCGGCTGGGAGTCACCGGGGAGCTGTTTTTT	CASSRLGVTGELFF
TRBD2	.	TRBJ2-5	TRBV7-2	TGTGCCAGCAGCTCCGTCGGAGCGGGAGGATTCCTCCAGTACTTC	CASSSVGAGGFLQYF
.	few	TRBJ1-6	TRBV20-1	TGCAGTGCTAGTGGGACCACGAATTCACCCCTCCACTTT	CSASGTTNSPLHF
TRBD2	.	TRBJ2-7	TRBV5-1	TGCGCCAGCAGCTTGCGAACGGGACTAAGGGGCGAGCAGTACTTC	CASSLRTGLRGEQYF